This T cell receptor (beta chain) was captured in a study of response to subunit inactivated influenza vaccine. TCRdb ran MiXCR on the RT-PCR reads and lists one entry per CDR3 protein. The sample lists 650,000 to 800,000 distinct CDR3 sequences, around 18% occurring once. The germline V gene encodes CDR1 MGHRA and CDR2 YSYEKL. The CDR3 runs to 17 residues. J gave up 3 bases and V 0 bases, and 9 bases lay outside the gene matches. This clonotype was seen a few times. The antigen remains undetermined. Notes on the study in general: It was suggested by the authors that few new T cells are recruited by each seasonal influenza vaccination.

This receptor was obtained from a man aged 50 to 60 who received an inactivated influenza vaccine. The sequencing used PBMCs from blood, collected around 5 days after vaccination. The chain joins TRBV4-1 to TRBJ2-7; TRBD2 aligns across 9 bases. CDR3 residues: CASSQDSASGDHYEQYF. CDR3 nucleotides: TGCGCCAGCAGCCAAGATTCCGCTAGCGGGGATCACTACGAGCAGTACTTC.